This T cell receptor beta chain was identified during a study of cytomegalovirus exposure and HLA in healthy donors. Study results and caveats: TCR beta chains numbering more than 150 were designated cytomegalovirus-associated. Through in vitro validation, three CMV-associated chains were shown to be specific for CMV antigens.

Libraries were prepared by immunoSEQ multiplex PCR; TCRdb keeps only in-frame clonotypes and omits some of them. The sample includes 150,000 to 200,000 clones, 84% seen only once; the top ten take approximately 7%. As to this clone: Antigen: not known.

The specimen sequenced was PBMCs. This TCR was sampled from a man between 18 and 29 years old in good health and CMV-seropositive.

The CDR3 here is CASSISHAMNTEAFF. The CDR3 nucleotides read TGTGCCAGCAGCATCTCCCACGCTATGAACACTGAAGCTTTCTTT. The chain employs TRBV6-5 and TRBJ1-1; no definite D call. The germline V gene encodes CDR1 MNHEY and CDR2 SVGAGI. Trimming took off 6 bases at V and 0 bases at J, with 14 bases between the two ends. There are 15 residues in the CDR3.